These 9 T cell receptor beta chains came from one sample sequenced in a study of T cell responses to AZD1222 COVID-19 vaccine. Profiling relied on immunoSEQ multiplex PCR, and the TCRdb table lists in-frame clones only, not all of them. The sample includes approximately 140,000 clones, roughly 90% of them seen just once. Sequenced here: peripheral blood, sampled 28 days after the second AZD1222 dose. The receptors stem from an adult who received the AZD1222 COVID-19 vaccine.

This CDR3 is CATLDRSGETQYF. The CDR3 DNA follows: TGTGCCACGCTTGACAGGTCGGGCGAGACCCAGTACTTC. The gene calls are TRBV24-1 and TRBJ2-5; weak D call: TRBD1 (6 bases). Deletions cut 10 bases from V and 5 bases from J, with 16 bases between. Germline V gene lookup returns CDR1 KGHDR and CDR2 SFDVKD. This CDR3 region has 13 residues.

This clone has just a few counts. This chain links TRBV11-2 with TRBJ2-7, with no clear D. Per germline, CDR1 SGHAT and CDR2 FQNNGV. The CDR3 runs 15 residues. V was shortened by 1 base and J by 0 bases, with 10 bases between the two germline ends. The CDR3 sequence is CASSLVRLISYEQYF. CDR3 DNA: TGTGCCAGCAGCTTAGTACGGTTAATCTCCTACGAGCAGTACTTC.

The V gene is TRBV4-1, the J gene TRBJ2-2; D remains unclear. The germline gives CDR1 MGHRA, CDR2 YSYEKL. Trimming removed 4 bases from V and 8 bases from J, with 8 bases in between. The CDR3 covers 12 residues. In nucleotides, the CDR3 is TGCGCCAGCAGCCCCCCCAGGGGGGAGCTGTTTTTT. This translates into CASSPPRGELFF.

The CDR3 sequence is CATSDPAREGGEKLFF. The CDR3 nucleotides read TGTGCCACCAGTGACCCCGCCAGGGAAGGGGGTGAAAAACTGTTTTTT. The chain links TRBV24-1 to TRBJ1-4; D possibly corresponds to TRBD1 (6 bases). V lost 4 bases, J lost 7 bases, and 18 bases lay in between. Germline V gene lookup returns CDR1 KGHDR and CDR2 SFDVKD. The CDR3 runs to 16 residues.

The rearrangement uses TRBV10-3 and TRBJ1-2; 8 nucleotides match TRBD1. Germline values: CDR1 ENHRY, CDR2 SYGVKD. CDR3 size: 13 residues. Unmatched junction bases numbered 0, after V lost 2 bases and J lost 4 bases. The CDR3 DNA follows: TGTGCCATCAGTGAGGACAGGGGCTATGGCTACACCTTC. It encodes CAISEDRGYGYTF.

V usage is TRBV27 and J usage is TRBJ2-1; TRBD2 agrees at 9 bases. The CDR3 loop spans 18 amino acids. CDR1 and CDR2 (germline): MNHEY, SMNVEV (reference sequence). Trimming at V came to 4 bases and at J to 1 base, leaving 11 bases not matched to a gene. This CDR3 is CASSSNYSGRKSYNEQFF. The CDR3 region has the DNA TGTGCCAGCAGTTCCAATTATAGCGGGAGAAAGTCCTACAATGAGCAGTTCTTC.

The V gene is TRBV6-5, the J gene TRBJ1-4, with D maybe TRBD1 (6 bases). V was clipped by 5 bases and J by 7 bases, with 17 bases between them. CDR1 is MNHEY and CDR2 is SVGAGI in the germline V gene. This CDR3 comprises 15 residues. This CDR3 reads CASSTYPTGSEKLFF. For the CDR3, the DNA is TGTGCCAGCAGTACCTACCCGACAGGTTCTGAAAAACTGTTTTTT.

As DNA, the CDR3 is TGTGCCAGCAGCCCCGGACAGGGGCGCACAGATACGCAGTATTTT. Protein: CASSPGQGRTDTQYF. The J gene is TRBJ2-3, the V gene TRBV7-9, with 9 positions matching TRBD1. The CDR3 is 15 residues long. Trimming cost V 5 bases and J 1 base; bases outside gene matches: 4. Germline CDR1 reads SEHNR; CDR2 reads FQNEAQ (reference sequence).

This rearrangement joins TRBV30 to TRBJ1-2; TRBD1 might be the D (6 bases). V lost 4 bases and J 4 bases, leaving 10 bases between the germline ends. CDR1 and CDR2 (germline): GTSNPN, SVGIG (reference sequence). This CDR3 contains 12 residues. The CDR3 nucleotides are TGTGCCTGGACAGGGGACCCCTATGGCTACACCTTC. Translation gives CAWTGDPYGYTF.